This passage covers 11 T cell receptor beta chains from one sample sequenced in a study of cytomegalovirus exposure and HLA in healthy donors. With 60 Vbeta and 13 Jbeta primers, the PCR was carried out. Clones were sequenced by immunoSEQ multiplex PCR, and TCRdb holds only the in-frame ones, with some missing. The sample holds about 170,000 clones; 60% to 80% are singletons and the top ten take about 13%. Sequenced input: PBMCs. The receptors originated from a woman aged 45-65 years in good health and CMV-seropositive.

V and J are TRBV4-1 and TRBJ1-2; 7 bases map to TRBD1. Germline V gene sequence: CDR1 MGHRA, CDR2 YSYEKL. Trimming removed 1 base from V and 5 bases from J; junction bases left unmatched: 10. The CDR3 is made up of 16 amino acids. In DNA form, the CDR3 reads TGCGCCAGCAGCCAAGGGGCTCAGGGGGTTCAATATGGCTACACCTTC. This encodes CASSQGAQGVQYGYTF.

CDR3 sequence reads: CASSQGPGTGAYYEQYF. DNA for the CDR3: TGCGCCAGCAGCCAGGGGCCCGGGACAGGGGCATACTACGAGCAGTACTTC. The V and J genes are TRBV4-1 and TRBJ2-7; 10 bases map to TRBD1. J was trimmed by 3 bases and V by 3 bases; bases with no gene match: 11. The CDR3 is 17 amino acids. Germline V gene lookup returns CDR1 MGHRA and CDR2 YSYEKL.

This clone was seen only a few times. This same CDR3 is encoded by further DNA sequences in the sample. The chain combines TRBV6-1 with TRBJ2-7; 9 nucleotides match TRBD1. Germline V gene lookup returns CDR1 MNHNS and CDR2 SASEGT. The CDR3 is 15 residues long. J lost 1 base, V lost 2 bases, and 3 bases had no gene match. The CDR3 coding sequence is TGTGCCAGCAGTGAACCGGGACAGGGTTCCTACGAGCAGTACTTC. Residues: CASSEPGQGSYEQYF.

This chain joins TRBV25-1 and TRBJ1-3; 7 positions agree with TRBD1. Trimming at V came to 6 bases and at J to 2 bases, leaving 4 bases not matched to a gene. Germline V CDR1 and CDR2: MGHDK, SYGVNS. The CDR3 runs to 14 residues. CDR3 region: CASRRTGTGNTIYF. CDR3 nucleotides: TGTGCCAGCAGGAGGACAGGTACTGGAAACACCATATATTTT.

The V call is TRBV13, the J call TRBJ2-7; D not certain. Trimming cost V 5 bases and J 0 bases, with 8 bases left between them. Germline CDR1 reads PRHDT; CDR2 reads FYEKMQ (reference sequence). The CDR3 is 13 residues long. CDR3 region: CASSGPYSYEQYF. In DNA, the CDR3 is TGTGCCAGCAGCGGGCCATACTCCTACGAGCAGTACTTC.

This sequence joins TRBV19 and TRBJ2-1, with 8 bases identical to TRBD1. From germline, CDR1 is LNHDA and CDR2 SQIVND (reference sequence). V was clipped by 3 bases and J by 14 bases; unmatched bases: 3. CDR3 length equals 11 residues. The CDR3 DNA follows: TGTGCCAGTAGTATGGACAGGGCAAAGTTCTTC. This codes for CASSMDRAKFF.

V gene TRBV7-6 combines with J gene TRBJ2-6; TRBD1 agrees at 7 bases. The CDR3 loop spans 18 amino acids. Germline V gene sequence: CDR1 SGHVS, CDR2 FNYEAQ. V lost 3 bases, J lost 0 bases, and 8 bases stayed unmatched. Written as DNA, the CDR3 is TGTGCCAGCAGCTTGGGGGACAGATCCTACTCTGGGGCCAACGTCCTGACTTTC. Translation gives CASSLGDRSYSGANVLTF.

This clone was seen only once. The chain uses TRBV7-2 and TRBJ2-2, with D unclear. Germline assignment: CDR1 SGHTA and CDR2 FQGNSA. V lost 4 bases and J 5 bases, leaving 8 bases between the germline ends. There are 13 residues in the CDR3. CDR3 in amino acids: CASSSVGTGELFF. CDR3 nucleotide sequence: TGTGCCAGCAGCTCGGTCGGGACCGGGGAGCTGTTTTTT.

J is TRBJ1-1 and V is TRBV5-1; D gene ambiguous. V dropped 1 base and J dropped 4 bases, with 8 bases sitting between them. CDR1 and CDR2 (germline): SGHRS, YFSETQ. The CDR3 is made up of 13 amino acids. This CDR3 reads CASSLYGSTEAFF. The CDR3 DNA reads TGCGCCAGCAGCTTGTATGGGAGCACTGAAGCTTTCTTT.

The CDR3 sequence: CASSLYRGTTYNEQFF. The DNA of the CDR3 is TGTGCCAGCAGCTTATACAGGGGTACTACCTACAATGAGCAGTTCTTC. The chain links TRBV11-2 to TRBJ2-1; 7 bases agree with TRBD1. Germline V gene sequence: CDR1 SGHAT, CDR2 FQNNGV. The length of the CDR3 is 16 residues. With 2 bases clipped from V and 2 bases from J, the junction kept 6 bases outside the gene matches.

This clone appeared a few times. The rearrangement links TRBV10-1 to TRBJ1-1; D perhaps matches TRBD1 (6 bases). CDR1 and CDR2 from the germline V gene are WNHNN and SYGVQD (reference sequence). This CDR3 region has 14 residues. With 8 bases removed from V and 1 base from J, the gap between germline ends came to 14 bases. The CDR3 bases are TGCGCCAGCGAGGGGGGGCTGGAGAACACTGAAGCTTTCTTT. Its protein product is CASEGGLENTEAFF.